The present TCR beta chain was sequenced within a study of shared clonotypes between healthy human individuals. Study results and caveats: With a few donors compared, 4% to 5.5% of naive CD4 clonotypes were shared. The study found lower generation probabilities in non-shared clonotypes than in those shared by all four donors. Naive subsets generally exceeded memory subsets in estimated richness.

Deletions cut 4 bases from V and 5 bases from J, with 8 bases between. CDR1 SGHDN and CDR2 FVKESK come from the germline V gene. The CDR3 consists of 12 residues. CD45RO negativity and positive selection for CCR7 defined naive CD8 cells, a population that excluded terminally differentiated effector memory CD45RA+ cells. This clone came up once. Antigen: not known. Clones were sequenced by immunoSEQ multiplex PCR, and TCRdb holds only the in-frame ones, with some missing. The table has about 590,000 clones, less than 97% seen once. The V gene is TRBV14, the J gene TRBJ2-5; D is unclear. Sample: naive CD8+ T cells sorted from blood. This sequence originates from a young woman in good health. This chain's CDR3 is CASSPYGETQYF. The CDR3 DNA sequence: TGTGCCAGCAGCCCCTACGGGGAGACCCAGTACTTC. Using reference TRBV14 and TRBJ2-5 for the parts outside the CDR3, the full variable domain is EAGVTQFPSHSVIEKGQTVTLRCDPISGHDNLYWYRRVMGKEIKFLLHFVKESKQDESGMPNNRFLAERTGGTYSTLKVQPAELEDSGVYFCASSPYGETQYFGPGTRLLVL.